These T cell receptor beta chains were read from a single sample in a study of control samples from healthy donors and cancer patients. Clones were sequenced by immunoSEQ multiplex PCR, and TCRdb holds only the in-frame ones, with some missing. This table has about 130,000 clones, roughly 90% appearing once. The specimen sequenced was blood. The receptor set was obtained from a woman between 45 and 65 years old in good health. Both conserved end residues are part of each CDR3. The D gene is left open where the match is weak. Not all rows give a size; the values are once, few, many and, for expanded clones, a class.

abundance: NA; v_gene: TRBV27; d_gene: TRBD1; len: 17; j_gene: TRBJ2-5; CDR3aa: CASSMTQGAPKRETQYF; CDR3nt: TGTGCCAGCAGTATGACTCAGGGGGCTCCTAAAAGAGAGACCCAGTACTTC
abundance: NA; v_gene: TRBV5-1; d_gene: TRBD1; len: 15; j_gene: TRBJ2-5; CDR3aa: CASSLNDREGETQYF; CDR3nt: TGCGCCAGCAGCTTGAATGACAGGGAAGGGGAGACCCAGTACTTC
abundance: once; v_gene: TRBV15; d_gene: NA; len: 13; j_gene: TRBJ1-1; CDR3aa: CATSRRQGAEAFF; CDR3nt: TGTGCCACCAGCAGAAGGCAGGGAGCTGAAGCTTTCTTT
abundance: NA; v_gene: TRBV5-8; d_gene: TRBD1; len: 14; j_gene: TRBJ2-4; CDR3aa: CASSPLDRTYIQYF; CDR3nt: TGTGCCAGCAGCCCGCTGGACAGGACTTACATTCAGTACTTC
abundance: NA; v_gene: TRBV7-9; d_gene: NA; len: 14; j_gene: TRBJ1-2; CDR3aa: CASSLAGQGNGYTF; CDR3nt: TGTGCCAGCAGCTTAGCGGGTCAGGGGAACGGCTACACCTTC
abundance: NA; v_gene: TRBV29-1; d_gene: TRBD1; len: 11; j_gene: TRBJ1-2; CDR3aa: CSVGQGTGYTF; CDR3nt: TGCAGCGTTGGACAGGGGACGGGCTACACCTTC
abundance: NA; v_gene: TRBV28; d_gene: NA; len: 15; j_gene: TRBJ1-6; CDR3aa: CASSFAAGNTKALHF; CDR3nt: TGTGCCAGCAGTTTTGCGGCAGGGAATACGAAAGCCCTCCACTTT
abundance: NA; v_gene: TRBV6-5; d_gene: TRBD1; len: 13; j_gene: TRBJ1-1; CDR3aa: CASSYGTGAQAFF; CDR3nt: TGTGCCAGCAGTTACGGGACAGGGGCTCAAGCTTTCTTT
abundance: NA; v_gene: TRBV28; d_gene: NA; len: 13; j_gene: TRBJ1-5; CDR3aa: CASSYALVQPQHF; CDR3nt: TGTGCCAGCAGCTACGCCCTTGTTCAGCCCCAGCATTTT
abundance: NA; v_gene: TRBV19; d_gene: TRBD1; len: 15; j_gene: TRBJ1-2; CDR3aa: CASSIGTGLEYGYTF; CDR3nt: TGTGCCAGTAGTATAGGGACAGGGTTGGAGTATGGCTACACCTTC
abundance: once; v_gene: TRBV2; d_gene: NA; len: 13; j_gene: TRBJ2-5; CDR3aa: CASRARTGETQYF; CDR3nt: TGTGCCAGCAGAGCCAGGACTGGGGAGACCCAGTACTTC
abundance: few; v_gene: TRBV4-2; d_gene: TRBD1; len: 17; j_gene: TRBJ1-1; CDR3aa: CASSQSTTGQKNTEAFF; CDR3nt: TGTGCCAGCAGCCAATCGACTACGGGACAGAAGAACACTGAAGCTTTCTTT
abundance: NA; v_gene: TRBV11-2; d_gene: NA; len: 11; j_gene: TRBJ2-3; CDR3aa: CASSSTDTQYF; CDR3nt: TGTGCCAGCAGCTCCACAGATACGCAGTATTTT
abundance: NA; v_gene: TRBV2; d_gene: NA; len: 13; j_gene: TRBJ1-3; CDR3aa: CASSESARNTIYF; CDR3nt: TGTGCCAGCAGTGAGTCCGCCCGAAACACCATATATTTT
abundance: NA; v_gene: TRBV2; d_gene: NA; len: 14; j_gene: TRBJ1-1; CDR3aa: CASKQGVSDTEAFF; CDR3nt: TGTGCCAGCAAACAGGGAGTTTCGGACACTGAAGCTTTCTTT
abundance: NA; v_gene: TRBV4-2; d_gene: NA; len: 16; j_gene: TRBJ1-1; CDR3aa: CASSQELETGYTEAFF; CDR3nt: TGTGCCAGCAGCCAGGAACTCGAAACAGGATACACTGAAGCTTTCTTT
abundance: NA; v_gene: TRBV6-5; d_gene: TRBD1; len: 16; j_gene: TRBJ2-7; CDR3aa: CASSYSGAGGVYEQYF; CDR3nt: TGTGCCAGCAGTTACTCGGGGGCAGGGGGAGTATACGAGCAGTACTTC
abundance: NA; v_gene: TRBV10-3; d_gene: NA; len: 11; j_gene: TRBJ2-3; CDR3aa: CAIRGGDTQYF; CDR3nt: TGTGCCATCAGAGGAGGAGATACGCAGTATTTT
abundance: NA; v_gene: TRBV24-1; d_gene: NA; len: 13; j_gene: TRBJ2-1; CDR3aa: CATARGNEGEQFF; CDR3nt: TGTGCCACCGCTCGGGGGAACGAGGGTGAGCAGTTCTTC
abundance: once; v_gene: TRBV25-1; d_gene: NA; len: 12; j_gene: TRBJ2-2; CDR3aa: CASSEWSGELFF; CDR3nt: TGTGCCAGCAGTGAATGGTCCGGGGAGCTGTTTTTT
abundance: NA; v_gene: TRBV6-5; d_gene: TRBD1; len: 13; j_gene: TRBJ1-2; CDR3aa: CASSNRDRAGYTF; CDR3nt: TGTGCCAGCAGTAACCGGGACAGGGCTGGCTACACCTTC
abundance: NA; v_gene: TRBV5-1; d_gene: NA; len: 15; j_gene: TRBJ1-5; CDR3aa: CASSPETGINQPQHF; CDR3nt: TGCGCCAGCAGCCCTGAGACAGGAATCAATCAGCCCCAGCATTTT
abundance: NA; v_gene: TRBV19; d_gene: NA; len: 15; j_gene: TRBJ2-5; CDR3aa: CASTYSSGPGETQYF; CDR3nt: TGTGCCAGTACTTATAGTTCAGGGCCGGGAGAGACCCAGTACTTC
abundance: NA; v_gene: TRBV13; d_gene: NA; len: 21; j_gene: TRBJ2-3; CDR3aa: CASSRKPPLDGGTGGTDTQYF; CDR3nt: TGTGCCAGCAGCCGCAAACCCCCCTTGGACGGGGGAACGGGAGGCACAGATACGCAGTATTTT
abundance: NA; v_gene: TRBV24-1; d_gene: NA; len: 13; j_gene: TRBJ2-7; CDR3aa: CATSDFRGYEQYF; CDR3nt: TGTGCCACCAGTGATTTCAGGGGCTACGAGCAGTACTTC
abundance: NA; v_gene: TRBV7-6; d_gene: NA; len: 14; j_gene: TRBJ1-3; CDR3aa: CASGSPLSGNTIYF; CDR3nt: TGTGCCAGCGGCAGTCCCCTCTCTGGAAACACCATATATTTT
abundance: NA; v_gene: TRBV3-1/TRBV3-2; d_gene: TRBD2; len: 17; j_gene: TRBJ2-3; CDR3aa: CASSLGPAGALTDTQYF; CDR3nt: TGTGCCAGCAGCCTGGGGCCAGCGGGGGCCCTCACAGATACGCAGTATTTT
abundance: NA; v_gene: TRBV18; d_gene: NA; len: 14; j_gene: TRBJ1-2; CDR3aa: CASSAVESNYGYTF; CDR3nt: TGTGCCAGCTCCGCGGTCGAGTCGAACTATGGCTACACCTTC
abundance: few; v_gene: TRBV3-1/TRBV3-2; d_gene: NA; len: 15; j_gene: TRBJ2-1; CDR3aa: CASQWRLSSYNEQFF; CDR3nt: TGTGCCAGCCAGTGGCGGCTTAGCTCCTACAATGAGCAGTTCTTC
abundance: NA; v_gene: TRBV6-5; d_gene: NA; len: 14; j_gene: TRBJ2-1; CDR3aa: CASSYSYRNNEQFF; CDR3nt: TGTGCCAGCAGTTACTCCTATCGGAACAATGAGCAGTTCTTC
abundance: NA; v_gene: TRBV5-1; d_gene: NA; len: 13; j_gene: TRBJ2-4; CDR3aa: CASSPETPHIQYF; CDR3nt: TGCGCCAGCAGCCCGGAGACACCCCACATTCAGTACTTC
abundance: NA; v_gene: TRBV24-1; d_gene: NA; len: 12; j_gene: TRBJ1-5; CDR3aa: CATSEGNQPQHF; CDR3nt: TGTGCCACCAGTGAGGGGAATCAGCCCCAGCATTTT
abundance: NA; v_gene: TRBV5-1; d_gene: NA; len: 14; j_gene: TRBJ1-1; CDR3aa: CASRTGTVNTEAFF; CDR3nt: TGCGCCAGCAGGACCGGGACGGTGAACACTGAAGCTTTCTTT
abundance: once; v_gene: TRBV19; d_gene: TRBD1; len: 16; j_gene: TRBJ1-4; CDR3aa: CASIKGTAHRNEKLFF; CDR3nt: TGTGCCAGTATAAAAGGGACAGCTCATCGAAATGAAAAACTGTTTTTT